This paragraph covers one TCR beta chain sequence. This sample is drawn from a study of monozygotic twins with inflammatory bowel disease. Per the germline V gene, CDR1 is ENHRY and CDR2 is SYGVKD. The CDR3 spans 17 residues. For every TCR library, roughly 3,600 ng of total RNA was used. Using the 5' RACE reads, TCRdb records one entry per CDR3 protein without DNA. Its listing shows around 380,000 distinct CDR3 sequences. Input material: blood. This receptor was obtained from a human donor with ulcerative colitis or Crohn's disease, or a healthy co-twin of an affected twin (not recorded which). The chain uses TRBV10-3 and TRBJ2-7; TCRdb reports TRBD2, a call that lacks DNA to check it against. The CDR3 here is CAINIAGGIKTGDEQYF.